These 18 T cell receptor beta chains were sequenced from one sample in a study of cytomegalovirus exposure and HLA in healthy donors. The study ran its PCR with 60 Vbeta and 13 Jbeta primers. This table comes from immunoSEQ multiplex PCR, and its TCRdb copy is limited to in-frame clones, with some not included. The sample lists approximately 58,000 clones; 83% were seen once. The sample comprised PBMCs. These receptor sequences come from a man aged 25 to 40 in good health and CMV-seronegative.

V gene TRBV2 combines with J gene TRBJ2-3, with D perhaps matching TRBD2 (5 bases). The length of the CDR3 is 15 residues. V was pared by 4 bases and J by 0 bases, with 11 bases between. The germline V gene has CDR1 SNHLY and CDR2 FYNNEI. The CDR3 nucleotides are TGTGCCAGCAGTGGCGGCGGGCTTAGCACAGATACGCAGTATTTT. Protein: CASSGGGLSTDTQYF.

The chain recombines TRBV5-1 with TRBJ1-1; no clear D. Germline assignment: CDR1 SGHRS and CDR2 YFSETQ. The V and J ends lost 5 bases and 1 base respectively, with 9 bases between them. The CDR3 covers 13 residues. The CDR3 loop is CASRPTPNTEAFF. CDR3 coding DNA: TGCGCCAGCAGACCCACACCGAACACTGAAGCTTTCTTT. Looking up the rest from reference TRBV5-1 and TRBJ1-1 gives the full variable domain: KAGVTQTPRYLIKTRGQQVTLSCSPISGHRSVSWYQQTPGQGLQFLFEYFSETQRNKGNFPGRFSGRQFSNSRSEMNVSTLELGDSALYLCASRPTPNTEAFFGQGTRLTVV.

The V call is TRBV21-1, the J call TRBJ1-1. TRBV21-1 represents a pseudogene. CDR3 length: 15 amino acids. The CDR3 DNA is TGTGCCAGCAGCAAAGCGGAGGGCAGGGAGACTGAAGCTTTCTTT. Protein sequence: CASSKAEGRETEAFF.

This clone was observed a few times. The V and J genes are TRBV5-1 and TRBJ2-7, with D possibly matching TRBD2 (5 bases). Trimming stripped 2 bases from V and 1 base from J, with 7 bases between. Germline CDR1 reads SGHRS; CDR2 reads YFSETQ. This CDR3 spans 13 amino acids. The CDR3 nucleotides are TGCGCCAGCAGCTTCGCGGGTTCCTACGAGCAGTACTTC. This translates into CASSFAGSYEQYF.

This clone was detected once. This rearrangement joins TRBV5-1 to TRBJ2-5; the D gene is possibly TRBD1 (5 bases). The CDR3 has 15 amino acids. V was trimmed by 3 bases and J by 5 bases, leaving 17 bases between them. Per germline, CDR1 SGHRS and CDR2 YFSETQ. For the CDR3, the DNA is TGCGCCAGCAGCTCTAGAAAGGGGTTCGATGAGACCCAGTACTTC. Its translation: CASSSRKGFDETQYF.

In regard to this clone: The junction shows a germline mismatch at one end, possibly a read error. This chain connects TRBV7-9 to TRBJ1-1; D remains unclear. Germline CDR1 SEHNR, CDR2 FQNEAQ (reference sequence). This CDR3 is built from 12 residues. In DNA, the CDR3 is TGTTCCAGCAGCTTAAGGAGTAGTGAAGCTTTCTTT. The encoded protein is CSSSLRSSEAFF.

V usage is TRBV18 and J usage is TRBJ1-1; the D is unclear. The CDR3 is made up of 16 amino acids. V was trimmed by 0 bases and J by 5 bases, leaving 16 bases between them. The germline gives CDR1 KGHSH, CDR2 LQKENI. In nucleotides, the CDR3 is TGTGCCAGCTCACCACCGGCTCTGCGGGGAGGGACTGAAGCTTTCTTT. Translation gives CASSPPALRGGTEAFF.

This clone was detected only once. The V and J genes are TRBV7-3 and TRBJ2-2; a possible D gene is TRBD2 (6 bases). CDR3 size: 17 residues. With 1 base removed from V and 0 bases from J, the gap between germline ends came to 12 bases. Germline values: CDR1 SGHTA, CDR2 FQGTGA. The CDR3 DNA sequence: TGTGCCAGCAGCTTAAATCGTGCGGGGCCGAACACCGGGGAGCTGTTTTTT. Translated: CASSLNRAGPNTGELFF.

This chain connects TRBV30 to TRBJ1-2, with 8 positions matching TRBD1. CDR1 and CDR2 (germline): GTSNPN, SVGIG (reference sequence). J gave up 9 bases and V 2 bases, and 14 bases lay outside the gene matches. The CDR3 is 15 residues long. CDR3 sequence reads: CAWSSPDRDEGSYTF. CDR3 in DNA: TGTGCCTGGAGTTCCCCGGACAGGGACGAAGGTAGCTACACCTTC.

The chain recombines TRBV5-4 with TRBJ1-2, with 7 bases aligning to TRBD1. This CDR3 spans 15 amino acids. CDR1 and CDR2 from the germline V gene are SGHNT and YYREEE (reference sequence). The ends lost 6 bases at V and 11 bases at J; junction bases unmatched: 19. The CDR3 DNA reads as TGTGCCAGCACCTGGGATGTTGAGGGGGCATTGGGGTACACCTTC. Amino acids: CASTWDVEGALGYTF.

The chain uses TRBV11-2 and TRBJ2-1, with 10 bases matching TRBD2. Unmatched junction bases numbered 11, after V lost 2 bases and J lost 10 bases. CDR3 size: 16 residues. Per germline, CDR1 SGHAT and CDR2 FQNNGV. The CDR3 spells CASSLRAGGPSREQFF. The CDR3 DNA is TGTGCCAGCAGCTTAAGAGCGGGAGGGCCCTCAAGGGAGCAGTTCTTC.

This clone has only a few counts. The chain carries TRBV5-6 and TRBJ1-5; the D gene is possibly TRBD1 (6 bases). The ends were cut back, 2 bases at V and 5 bases at J, with 17 bases in the middle. CDR1 and CDR2 from the germline V gene are SGHDT and YYEEEE. The CDR3 is 16 residues long. The CDR3, as DNA: TGTGCCAGCAGCTTTGCTGACAGGTCCTTTGATCAGCCCCAGCATTTT. Translated: CASSFADRSFDQPQHF. Complete variable domain (other parts from reference TRBV5-6 and TRBJ1-5): DAGVTQSPTHLIKTRGQQVTLRCSPKSGHDTVSWYQQALGQGPQFIFQYYEEEERQRGNFPDRFSGHQFPNYSSELNVNALLLGDSALYLCASSFADRSFDQPQHFGDGTRLSIL.

The rearrangement links TRBV9 to TRBJ2-1, with 7 bases fitting TRBD1. This CDR3 comprises 14 residues. V shed 3 bases, J shed 7 bases, and the junction held 7 bases outside the gene matches. Per the germline V gene, CDR1 is SGDLS and CDR2 is YYNGEE. This CDR3 reads CASSGQGRRNEQFF. The CDR3 DNA reads TGTGCCAGCAGCGGACAGGGTCGACGGAATGAGCAGTTCTTC.

The table lists this clone with a count of one. This chain connects TRBV15 to TRBJ1-2; D is undetermined. The V end lost 0 bases, the J end lost 1 base, and 9 bases lay between the germline ends. The length of the CDR3 is 15 residues. Germline CDR1 reads LNHNV; CDR2 reads YYDKDF (reference sequence). CDR3 sequence (DNA): TGTGCCACCAGCAGAGATACAGCAAATAACTATGGCTACACCTTC. This translates into CATSRDTANNYGYTF.

The chain employs TRBV6-6 and TRBJ2-1; maybe TRBD2 (6 bases). CDR1 is MNHNY and CDR2 is SVGAGI in the germline V gene (reference sequence). Trimming took 6 bases from V and 7 from J, leaving 13 bases between them. The CDR3 loop spans 13 amino acids. CDR3 DNA sequence: TGTGCCAGCAGAGGGGCGGGGTTTAATGAGCAGTTCTTC. Amino acid sequence: CASRGAGFNEQFF.

This chain uses TRBV14 with TRBJ2-7, with TRBD1 matching 11 bases. With 1 base clipped from V and 2 bases from J, the junction kept 7 bases outside the gene matches. This CDR3 region has 17 residues. Germline CDR1 SGHDN, CDR2 FVKESK. The CDR3 bases are TGTGCCAGCAGCCAAGGGGAGTGGGGACAGGGGGCCTACGAGCAGTACTTC. Amino acid sequence: CASSQGEWGQGAYEQYF.

This sequence joins TRBV19 and TRBJ1-1, with D maybe TRBD1 (6 bases). Trimming cost V 6 bases and J 1 base, with 15 bases left between them. Germline CDR1 LNHDA, CDR2 SQIVND (reference sequence). This CDR3 is 15 amino acids long. The DNA of the CDR3 is TGTGCCAGTAGCCACTACAGGGTCGGGAACACTGAAGCTTTCTTT. It specifies CASSHYRVGNTEAFF. The variable domain in full, with the rest retrieved from reference TRBV19 and TRBJ1-1, is DGGITQSPKYLFRKEGQNVTLSCEQNLNHDAMYWYRQDPGQGLRLIYYSQIVNDFQKGDIAEGYSVSREKKESFPLTVTSAQKNPTAFYLCASSHYRVGNTEAFFGQGTRLTVV.

The rearrangement links TRBV18 to TRBJ2-7; TRBD1 might be the D (6 bases). V gave up 3 bases and J gave up 2 bases, with 14 bases separating them. CDR1 is KGHSH and CDR2 is LQKENI in the germline V gene. The CDR3 covers 15 residues. CDR3 nucleotide sequence: TGTGCCAGCTCACCGATACAGGGATCCACCTACGAGCAGTACTTC. This sequence encodes CASSPIQGSTYEQYF.